A selection of T cell receptor beta chains follows, all from one sample in a study of OX40 agonist ivuxolimab in advanced cancers. Data came from immunoSEQ multiplex PCR; TCRdb stores just in-frame clones and leaves some out. The sample yields 60,000 to 65,000 clones, around 84% seen once. Sequences were derived from CD4+ or CD8+ T cells sorted from blood, sampled in a trial of the OX40 agonist ivuxolimab. Receptors were obtained from an adult with an advanced solid tumor such as melanoma, head and neck, liver or kidney cancer. Each CDR3 is given without its conserved first and last residue.

v_gene	j_gene	CDR3aa
TRBV14	TRBJ2-5	ASSQSDPQTQY
TRBV9	TRBJ1-6	ASSVLGYNSPLH
TRBV2	TRBJ1-6	ASRPVRNSPLH
TRBV7-3	TRBJ2-7	ASSLTLDSTYEQY
TRBV4-2	TRBJ1-4	ASSRPGQGATNEKLF
TRBV7-8	TRBJ1-4	ASSPGGGASSGEKLF
TRBV11-2	TRBJ2-3	ASSLGTERGRTDTQY
TRBV10-2	TRBJ2-5	ASSSPGQPETQY
TRBV9	TRBJ2-2	ASSYGTLSGELF
TRBV7-9	TRBJ2-3	ASSSRSQTDTQY
TRBV5-4	TRBJ2-2	ASSQDRSSGRNTGELF
TRBV7-2	TRBJ2-1	ASSLAGGPLTEQF
TRBV6-5	TRBJ2-4	ASSYRPQSKNIQY
TRBV28	TRBJ1-5	ASSLGGSGQPQH
TRBV18	TRBJ2-7	ASSPAPGGEQY
TRBV7-3	TRBJ2-5	ASSRDGETQY
TRBV11-2	TRBJ1-2	ASSPDIFYGYT
TRBV28	TRBJ1-5	ASSLIHGVKFDQPQH